The table lists the clone carrying this T cell receptor (beta chain) with a few counts. This sample was taken from a study of early T cells in non-severe SARS-CoV-2 infection. TCRdb reprocessed the 5' RACE reads with MiXCR, giving one entry per CDR3 protein. The table shows tens of thousands of distinct CDR3 sequences, with roughly an eighth occurring only once. V lost 9 bases to trimming and J lost 2 bases; unmatched junction nucleotides: 4. Germline CDR1 MDHEN, CDR2 SYDVKM. CDR3 length: 12 residues. The clonotype comes from an adult who was a healthcare worker with PCR-confirmed SARS-CoV-2 infection or an uninfected control (not recorded which). This sequence joins TRBV28 and TRBJ2-7; the match to TRBD1 covers 7 bases. Sequencing was carried out using whole blood. CDR3 residues: CASGGQTYEQYF. CDR3 DNA: TGTGCCAGTGGGGGACAGACCTACGAGCAGTACTTC.